This TCR beta chain stems from a study of spatial heterogeneity in lung cancer. At the level of the study: There were consistently more beta-chain sequences detected than alpha-chain sequences.

Per the germline V gene, CDR1 is GTSNPN and CDR2 is SVGIG (reference sequence). Unmatched junction bases numbered 7, after V lost 1 base and J lost 8 bases. The CDR3 length is 15 residues. TCRdb recomputed calls from the 5' RACE reads with MiXCR, one row per CDR3 protein. The profile shows 20,000 to 30,000 distinct CDR3 sequences, approximately 10% of them singletons. In this sample, this clonotype turned up many times. Its antigen is unknown. Study-wide results and limits: In tumors, expanded intratumoral alpha and beta TCR counts tracked mutation counts.

The time point: sample taken at primary tumor resection. The sequence was obtained from a male donor with early-stage non-small cell lung cancer. The gene calls are TRBV30 and TRBJ2-1, with 11 positions matching TRBD2. Sequenced material: lung tumor tissue, taken at surgery. In DNA, the CDR3 is TGTGCCTGGAGTGAGACTAGCGGGATCCCTTATGAGCAGTTCTTC. It encodes CAWSETSGIPYEQFF. The whole variable domain, filled in from reference TRBV30 and TRBJ2-1, reads SQTIHQWPATLVQPVGSPLSLECTVEGTSNPNLYWYRQAAGRGLQLLFYSVGIGQISSEVPQNLSASRPQDRQFILSSKKLLLSDSGFYLCAWSETSGIPYEQFFGPGTRLTVL.